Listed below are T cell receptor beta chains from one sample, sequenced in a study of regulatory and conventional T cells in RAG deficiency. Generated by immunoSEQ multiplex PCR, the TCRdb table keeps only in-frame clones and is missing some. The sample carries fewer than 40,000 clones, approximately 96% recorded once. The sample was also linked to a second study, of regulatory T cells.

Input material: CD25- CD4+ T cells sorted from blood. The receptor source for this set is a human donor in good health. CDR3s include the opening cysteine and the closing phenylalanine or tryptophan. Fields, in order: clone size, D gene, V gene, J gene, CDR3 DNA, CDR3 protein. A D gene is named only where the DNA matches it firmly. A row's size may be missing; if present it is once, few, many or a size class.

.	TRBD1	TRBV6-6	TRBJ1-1	TGTGCCAGCAGTCCACTGACAGGGGGCACTGAAGCTTTCTTT	CASSPLTGGTEAFF
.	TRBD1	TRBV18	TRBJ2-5	TGTGCCAGCTCACCCATAGTCGGGACAGTTTTAAAAGAGACCCAGTACTTC	CASSPIVGTVLKETQYF
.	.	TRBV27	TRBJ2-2	TGTGCCAGCAGGAGTCCGAGGACAGCGAACACCGGGGAGCTGTTTTTT	CASRSPRTANTGELFF
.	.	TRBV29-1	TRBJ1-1	TGCAGCGTTGATGGCAGGAACACTGAAGCTTTCTTT	CSVDGRNTEAFF
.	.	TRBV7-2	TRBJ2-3	TGTGCCAGCAGCTTAGCCAGCCAGGGGAGGGCAGATACGCAGTATTTT	CASSLASQGRADTQYF
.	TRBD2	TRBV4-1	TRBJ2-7	TGCGCCAGCAGCCATAACCTAGCGGAAACCTACGAGCAGTACTTC	CASSHNLAETYEQYF
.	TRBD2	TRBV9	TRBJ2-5	TGTGCCAGCAGCGTAGATGGATTGGGGGAGGGGGAGACCCAGTACTTC	CASSVDGLGEGETQYF
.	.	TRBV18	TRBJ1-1	TGTGCCAGCTCACCACCTGCGGGAGTTTACACTGAAGCTTTCTTT	CASSPPAGVYTEAFF
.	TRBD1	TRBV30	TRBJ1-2	TGTGCCTGGAGACCCGACAGGGGGTATGGCTACACCTTC	CAWRPDRGYGYTF
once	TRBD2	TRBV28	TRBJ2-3	TGTGCCAGCAAGTCCAGACTAGCCCCGACCCTCACAGATACGCAGTATTTT	CASKSRLAPTLTDTQYF
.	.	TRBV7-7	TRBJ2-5	TGTGCTAGCAGCTTTGAGTTAGAAGAGACCCAGTACTTC	CASSFELEETQYF
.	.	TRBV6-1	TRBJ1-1	TGTGCCAGCAGTGAACAACAGGGCTCGAACACTGAAGCTTTCTTT	CASSEQQGSNTEAFF
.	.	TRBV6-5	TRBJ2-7	TGTGCCAGCAGTAGTGGGGCTCAGGGATCCTACGAGCAGTACTTC	CASSSGAQGSYEQYF
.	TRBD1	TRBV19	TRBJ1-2	TGTGCCAGCACCCCGGACAGGCAGCCAGGCTACACCTTC	CASTPDRQPGYTF
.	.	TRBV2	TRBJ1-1	TGTGCCAGCAGTGATAGGGGCCCCAGCACTGAAGCTTTCTTT	CASSDRGPSTEAFF
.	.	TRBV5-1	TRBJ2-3	TGCGCCAGCAGCTCGGGAGCCACAGATACGCAGTATTTT	CASSSGATDTQYF
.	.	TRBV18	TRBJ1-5	TGTGCCAGCTCACCCCGGGGGAGTGGGGATCAGCCCCAGCATTTT	CASSPRGSGDQPQHF
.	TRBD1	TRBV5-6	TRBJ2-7	TGTGCCAGCAGCTTGGGGGACAGGGGGCCGCGCGAGCAGTACTTC	CASSLGDRGPREQYF
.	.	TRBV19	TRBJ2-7	TGTGCCAGTAGTACTAACAGGGCCGGCGAGCAGTACTTC	CASSTNRAGEQYF
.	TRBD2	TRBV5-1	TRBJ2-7	TGCGCCAGCAGCTTGGTCGGGGGGGCCCACGAGCAGTACTTC	CASSLVGGAHEQYF